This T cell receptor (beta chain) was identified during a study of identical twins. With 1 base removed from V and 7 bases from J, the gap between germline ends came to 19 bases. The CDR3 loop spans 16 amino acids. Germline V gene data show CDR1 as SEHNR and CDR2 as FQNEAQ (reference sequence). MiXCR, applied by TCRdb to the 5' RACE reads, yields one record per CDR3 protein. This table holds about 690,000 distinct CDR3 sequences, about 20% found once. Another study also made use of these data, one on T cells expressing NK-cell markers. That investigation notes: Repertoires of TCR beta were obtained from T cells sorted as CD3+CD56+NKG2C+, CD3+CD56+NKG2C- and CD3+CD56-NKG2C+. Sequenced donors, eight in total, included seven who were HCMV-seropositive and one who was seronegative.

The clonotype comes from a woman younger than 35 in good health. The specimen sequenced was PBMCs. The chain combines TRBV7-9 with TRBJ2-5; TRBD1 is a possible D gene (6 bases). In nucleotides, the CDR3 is TGTGCCAGCAGCTTAGTGGGGACATCCGATCGAGGGACCCAGTACTTC. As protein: CASSLVGTSDRGTQYF. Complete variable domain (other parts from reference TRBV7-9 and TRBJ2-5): DTGVSQNPRHKITKRGQNVTFRCDPISEHNRLYWYRQTLGQGPEFLTYFQNEAQLEKSRLLSDRFSAERPKGSFSTLEIQRTEQGDSAMYLCASSLVGTSDRGTQYFGPGTRLLVL.